The 12 T cell receptor beta chains listed next were all sequenced from one sample in a study of identical twins. Each CDR3 protein is one row after TCRdb ran MiXCR on the 5' RACE reads. This table has some 460,000 distinct CDR3 sequences, 12% to 15% appearing once. These sequences were also reported in another study, on yellow fever vaccine responses in identical twins.

The sequenced sample was CD4+ T cells sorted from blood. The receptors shown here come from a woman under 30 in good health.

This clonotype was recorded a few times. This sequence joins TRBV7-2 and TRBJ1-6; D perhaps matches TRBD1 (5 bases). Germline CDR1 and CDR2: SGHTA and FQGNSA. The CDR3 is 15 residues long. V shed 8 bases and J shed 5 bases, with 16 bases lying between them. The CDR3 reads CASALVGVNNSPLHF. The CDR3 region has the DNA TGTGCCAGCGCTCTCGTAGGGGTTAATAATTCACCCCTCCACTTT.

The gene calls are TRBV5-4 and TRBJ1-1; TRBD1 agrees at 9 bases. CDR1 SGHNT and CDR2 YYREEE come from the germline V gene (reference sequence). With V trimmed by 2 bases and J by 5 bases, 4 bases remained unmatched. The CDR3 contains 14 residues. The CDR3 bases are TGTGCCAGCAGCTTCGGGACAGGGCGTACTGAAGCTTTCTTT. This encodes CASSFGTGRTEAFF.

The sample holds a few counts of this clonotype. The J gene is TRBJ2-7, the V gene TRBV7-8; no clear D gene. V lost 1 base, J lost 3 bases, and 25 bases lay in between. CDR1 and CDR2 (germline): SGHVS, FQNEAQ. The CDR3 is made up of 19 amino acids. The CDR3 DNA reads TGTGCCAGCAGCTTAGAGTCGTCCATTGGGTCCGGGCAGATCTACGAGCAGTACTTC. It encodes CASSLESSIGSGQIYEQYF.

This chain links TRBV12-3 or TRBV12-4 with TRBJ2-7; 7 bases are a match to TRBD1. Trimming took 7 bases from V and 2 from J; bases not matched to a gene: 8. This CDR3 comprises 14 residues. The CDR3 bases are TGTGCCAGCACCTCCGGACAGGCGGCCTACGAGCAGTACTTC. This encodes CASTSGQAAYEQYF.

This clonotype appeared a few times. The rearrangement links TRBV3-1 to TRBJ2-7, with TRBD1 identical over 10 bases. Germline V lookup: CDR1 LGHDT, CDR2 YNNKEL (reference sequence). V shed 2 bases, J shed 3 bases, and the junction held 4 bases outside the gene matches. The CDR3 contains 15 residues. The CDR3 here is CASSQPGQGLYEQYF. The CDR3 nucleotides read TGTGCCAGCAGCCAACCGGGACAGGGGCTCTACGAGCAGTACTTC.

This chain uses TRBV6-1 with TRBJ2-2, with 9 bases matching TRBD1. The CDR3 loop spans 15 amino acids. J gave up 4 bases and V 6 bases, and 6 bases lay outside the gene matches. From germline, CDR1 is MNHNS and CDR2 SASEGT. CDR3 DNA: TGTGCCAGCAGAGTACAGGGGGCCGGCACCGGGGAGCTGTTTTTT. Translating gives CASRVQGAGTGELFF.

The table lists this clonotype with a few counts. The V call is TRBV9, the J call TRBJ1-1, with 7 bases identical to TRBD1. Germline lookup yields CDR1 SGDLS and CDR2 YYNGEE. Unmatched junction bases numbered 11, after V lost 0 bases and J lost 0 bases. This CDR3 has 18 residues. For the CDR3, the DNA is TGTGCCAGCAGCGTAGAGCCCCCTCAGACAGGGCTGAACACTGAAGCTTTCTTT. Protein: CASSVEPPQTGLNTEAFF.

This clonotype has only a few counts. J is TRBJ2-3 and V is TRBV6-1; the D is unclear. This CDR3 is 17 amino acids long. Germline CDR1 is MNHNS and CDR2 is SASEGT. V lost 0 bases and J lost 1, with 14 bases in between. Here the CDR3 DNA reads TGTGCCAGCAGTGAAGCGTCTGACTGGGGTCGCACAGATACGCAGTATTTT. Translated, it gives CASSEASDWGRTDTQYF.

This chain joins TRBV12-3 or TRBV12-4 and TRBJ2-7; 11 nucleotides line up with TRBD1. This CDR3 spans 15 amino acids. Trimming removed 6 bases from V and 3 bases from J; junction bases left unmatched: 7. Written as DNA, the CDR3 is TGTGCCAGCAGCCCAGGACAGGGGGCGGACTACGAGCAGTACTTC. It codes for CASSPGQGADYEQYF.

This chain joins TRBV11-2 and TRBJ2-7, with a tentative D call TRBD2 (5 bases). V lost 3 bases and J lost 0, with 9 bases in between. CDR1 is SGHAT, CDR2 FQNNGV, per germline. This CDR3 is 14 amino acids long. In nucleotides, the CDR3 is TGTGCCAGCAGCTTCGGGGTTAGCTCCTACGAGCAGTACTTC. Its translation: CASSFGVSSYEQYF.

This clonotype has ten or more counts. The chain is built from TRBV29-1 and TRBJ2-1; 7 bases align to TRBD2. The CDR3 is made up of 14 amino acids. CDR1 SQVTM and CDR2 ANQGSEA come from the germline V gene. V lost 6 bases to trimming and J lost 8 bases; unmatched junction nucleotides: 13. DNA for the CDR3: TGCAGCGTCCGCCCCGCTAGCGGTGCGCATGAGCAGTTCTTC. Translating it yields CSVRPASGAHEQFF.

V and J are TRBV7-2 and TRBJ1-4, with D possibly being TRBD1 (5 bases). The CDR3 loop spans 15 amino acids. The germline V gene encodes CDR1 SGHTA and CDR2 FQGNSA. Trimming took 3 bases from V and 7 from J, leaving 15 bases between them. DNA for the CDR3: TGTGCCAGCAGCTTTCTGGGGAAGGGGAGTGAAAAACTGTTTTTT. This codes for CASSFLGKGSEKLFF.